Shown below are 30 T cell receptor beta chains from a single sample sequenced in a study of human T cells and chemical hapten exposure. The sample's time point: pre-sensitization, week 0. Regarding treatment: therapeutic diphenylcyclopropenone sensitization with weekly scalp DPC. TCRdb processed the RACE reads anew with MiXCR; each CDR3 protein has one entry. The top ten clones hold 1.5% to 2% of a sample with around 62,000 distinct CDR3 sequences, approximately 7% of them seen once. This specimen consisted of whole blood, obtained in connection with sensitization to the hapten diphenylcyclopropenone (DPC). The receptor set was obtained from a young woman with alopecia areata. Some clones in this sample may be carry-over from other donors' samples.

This clonotype was seen ten or more times. The rearrangement uses TRBV6-1 and TRBJ2-7; 8 nucleotides align to TRBD1. The trim removed 4 bases at V and 0 bases at J, leaving 5 bases unmatched. Germline assignment: CDR1 MNHNS and CDR2 SASEGT. This CDR3 is 15 amino acids long. The CDR3 loop is CASSADRGRSYEQYF. CDR3 nucleotide sequence: TGTGCCAGCAGTGCTGACAGGGGACGCTCCTACGAGCAGTACTTC.

There are many counts of this clonotype. The V gene is TRBV4-1, the J gene TRBJ2-1; 10 bases fit TRBD2. Germline V lookup: CDR1 MGHRA, CDR2 YSYEKL. The junction had 14 bases not matched to a gene; V was cut back by 0 bases and J by 3 bases. The CDR3 is made up of 20 amino acids. The CDR3 loop is CASSQDELKASGGYYNEQFF. In DNA, the CDR3 is TGCGCCAGCAGCCAAGATGAGCTTAAGGCTAGCGGGGGATACTACAATGAGCAGTTCTTC.

This clonotype was detected ten times or more. This chain links TRBV24-1 with TRBJ1-2; D is uncertain. The germline CDR1 and CDR2 sequences are KGHDR and SFDVKD. CDR3 length: 14 amino acids. Between the trimmed V and J ends, which lost 0 bases and 2 bases, there was a span of 6 bases. The CDR3 DNA reads as TGTGCCACCAGTGATTTGACGGAGAACTATGGCTACACCTTC. Encoded protein: CATSDLTENYGYTF.

This clonotype was detected ten times or more. The chain combines TRBV28 with TRBJ2-3; D call uncertain. CDR1 and CDR2 (germline): MDHEN, SYDVKM. V lost 4 bases, J lost 2 bases, and 4 bases lay in between. This CDR3 is built from 12 residues. DNA for the CDR3: TGTGCCAGCAGTTCGGTCACAGATACGCAGTATTTT. Amino acid sequence: CASSSVTDTQYF.

This clonotype was observed a single time. This chain links TRBV5-1 with TRBJ1-1; D unresolved. The germline V and J ends were trimmed by 1 base and 4 bases, with 14 bases remaining between them. Looked up from germline, CDR1 is SGHRS and CDR2 is YFSETQ. CDR3 length: 15 amino acids. Written as DNA, the CDR3 is TGCGCCAGCAGCTTGCCAGCGGCTGGTGGCACTGAAGCTTTCTTT. Translating gives CASSLPAAGGTEAFF.

Ten or more counts support this clonotype. The chain employs TRBV4-2 and TRBJ2-4, with 7 bases lining up with TRBD1. CDR3 size: 14 residues. Losses at the gene ends were 4 bases for V and 10 bases for J; bases not matched to a gene: 10. The germline gives CDR1 LGHNA, CDR2 YNFKEQ. The CDR3 DNA is TGTGCCAGCAGCCGAGCAGGACAGGAAGGTATTCAGTACTTC. It codes for CASSRAGQEGIQYF.

Only a few counts were recorded for this clonotype. The V call is TRBV3-1, the J call TRBJ1-3, with a weak D call TRBD1 (5 bases). CDR1 and CDR2 from the germline V gene are LGHDT and YNNKEL (reference sequence). CDR3 size: 15 residues. V lost 4 bases and J 4 bases, leaving 14 bases between the germline ends. The CDR3 DNA sequence: TGTGCCAGCAGCCGCCGGGACGCACTGGGAAACACCATATATTTT. Encoded protein: CASSRRDALGNTIYF.

The rearrangement joins TRBV5-4 to TRBJ1-1; 7 bases map to TRBD1. The CDR3 is made up of 15 amino acids. Germline V gene data show CDR1 as SGHNT and CDR2 as YYREEE (reference sequence). V lost 3 bases, J lost 4 bases, and 9 bases stayed unmatched. CDR3 residues: CASSSKGQLITEAFF. As DNA, the CDR3 is TGTGCCAGCAGCTCCAAGGGACAGCTAATCACTGAAGCTTTCTTT.

This clonotype was picked up many times. The chain's CDR3 is CASSYGSLGTDTQYF. The CDR3 DNA follows: TGTGCCAGCAGTTACGGTTCCCTGGGGACAGATACGCAGTATTTT. The chain links TRBV13 to TRBJ2-3; D remains unclear. The germline gives CDR1 PRHDT, CDR2 FYEKMQ (reference sequence). CDR3 length: 15 residues. The ends were cut back, 6 bases at V and 3 bases at J, with 16 bases in the middle.

J is TRBJ1-1 and V is TRBV18; 8 nucleotides agree with TRBD1. This CDR3 comprises 15 residues. Looked up from germline, CDR1 is KGHSH and CDR2 is LQKENI. V shed 3 bases and J 7 bases; nucleotides not matched to a gene: 10. The CDR3 DNA reads TGTGCCAGCTCACCTCAGACAGGGGTGGGGGTTGAAGCTTTCTTT. Protein sequence: CASSPQTGVGVEAFF.

This clonotype has at least ten counts. Germline and junction disagree at one end, which may indicate a read error. This chain uses TRBV7-2 with TRBJ2-3; no firm D call. Germline CDR1 and CDR2: SGHTA and FQGNSA. The CDR3 extends over 13 amino acids. CDR3 amino acids: CASSHSGTNTQYF. The CDR3 DNA reads as TGTGCCAGCAGCCACTCAGGCACAAATACGCAGTATTTT.

This clonotype was counted many times. V and J are TRBV7-2 and TRBJ2-4; TRBD2 agrees at 12 bases. This CDR3 has 17 residues. CDR1 is SGHTA and CDR2 is FQGNSA in the germline V gene. Losses at the gene ends were 3 bases for V and 5 bases for J; bases not matched to a gene: 8. The CDR3 region is CASSFHGLAGPQNIQYF. The CDR3 DNA is TGTGCCAGCAGCTTCCATGGACTAGCGGGGCCCCAAAACATTCAGTACTTC. Using reference TRBV7-2 and TRBJ2-4 for the parts outside the CDR3, the full variable domain is GAGVSQSPSNKVTEKGKDVELRCDPISGHTALYWYRQSLGQGLEFLIYFQGNSAPDKSGLPSDRFSAERTGGSVSTLTIQRTQQEDSAVYLCASSFHGLAGPQNIQYFGAGTRLSVL.

This clonotype has at least ten counts. CDR3 coding DNA: TGTGCCAGCAGCTTGGTGGACTCAGACGGGAATACGCAGTATTTT. Encoded protein: CASSLVDSDGNTQYF. This rearrangement joins TRBV5-4 to TRBJ2-3; a possible D gene is TRBD2 (5 bases). The CDR3 is 15 amino acids. In germline, CDR1 is SGHNT, CDR2 YYREEE (reference sequence). Between the trimmed V and J ends, which lost 0 bases and 7 bases, there was a span of 15 bases.

This clonotype has ten or more counts. The chain employs TRBV29-1 and TRBJ1-2; D is perhaps TRBD1 (5 bases). CDR3 length: 12 residues. V was cut by 3 bases and J by 6 bases, with 11 bases left in between. Germline CDR1 SQVTM, CDR2 ANQGSEA. The chain's CDR3 is CSVDARANGYTF. In DNA form, the CDR3 reads TGCAGCGTTGATGCCAGGGCGAATGGCTACACCTTC.

This clonotype has ten or more counts. The chain employs TRBV5-1 and TRBJ2-3; possibly TRBD1 for D (6 bases). From germline, CDR1 is SGHRS and CDR2 YFSETQ. Trimming took off 3 bases at V and 1 base at J, with 15 bases between the two ends. The length of the CDR3 is 16 residues. The CDR3 nucleotides read TGCGCCAGCAGCTCGACAGGAAGGTGGGGCACAGATACGCAGTATTTT. Encoded protein: CASSSTGRWGTDTQYF.

This clonotype was counted at least ten times. The chain combines TRBV7-9 with TRBJ2-3; 7 bases agree with TRBD2. This CDR3 spans 15 amino acids. The germline CDR1 and CDR2 sequences are SEHNR and FQNEAQ (reference sequence). Germline trimming cut 3 bases from V and 5 bases from J; bases unmatched to any gene: 8. Written as DNA, the CDR3 is TGTGCCAGCAGCTTGGGTTTGATAGCGGGAGATACGCAGTATTTT. It encodes CASSLGLIAGDTQYF.

This clonotype was detected many times. The rearrangement links TRBV7-3 to TRBJ2-2; 8 nucleotides match TRBD1. The germline CDR1 and CDR2 sequences are SGHTA and FQGTGA. The CDR3 is 14 amino acids. Trimming at V came to 8 bases and at J to 6 bases, leaving 8 bases not matched to a gene. The CDR3 nucleotides are TGTGCCAGCGCCTCGTCAGGGGGCTCCGGGGAGCTGTTTTTT. Its protein product is CASASSGGSGELFF.

This clonotype appeared many times. The rearrangement links TRBV12-3 or TRBV12-4 to TRBJ1-5; D not certain. This CDR3 region has 14 residues. V lost 3 bases and J lost 6, with 12 bases in between. The CDR3 sequence: CASSFSVSIQPQHF. DNA of the CDR3: TGTGCCAGCAGTTTCTCAGTCAGTATTCAGCCCCAGCATTTT.

The table lists this clonotype with many counts. This chain uses TRBV12-3 or TRBV12-4 with TRBJ1-5; perhaps TRBD1 as D (5 bases). Trimming cost V 2 bases and J 0 bases, with 11 bases left between them. The CDR3 sequence is 16 residues long. CDR3 amino acids: CASSLMGQGSNQPQHF. The CDR3 DNA is TGTGCCAGCAGTTTAATGGGGCAGGGTAGCAATCAGCCCCAGCATTTT.

This clonotype was seen many times. The chain has TRBV7-2 and TRBJ1-5; 8 nucleotides line up with TRBD1. CDR3 length equals 15 residues. Germline V CDR1 and CDR2: SGHTA, FQGNSA. The V gene end was trimmed by 1 base and the J gene end by 5 bases; junction bases not matched to a gene: 4. As DNA, the CDR3 is TGTGCCAGCAGCTTAGTGGGACAGGACTATCAGCCCCAGCATTTT. This codes for CASSLVGQDYQPQHF.

In its sample, this clonotype was seen a few times. This chain uses TRBV20-1 with TRBJ2-3; D unclear. This CDR3 spans 14 amino acids. V was trimmed by 2 bases and J by 2 bases, leaving 11 bases between them. Germline CDR1 is DFQATT and CDR2 is SNEGSKA (reference sequence). CDR3 amino acids: CSARMAAATDTQYF. DNA for the CDR3: TGCAGTGCTAGAATGGCAGCTGCCACAGATACGCAGTATTTT.

Many counts were recorded for this clonotype. The rearrangement uses TRBV2 and TRBJ1-1, with 7 bases matching TRBD1. Germline V lookup: CDR1 SNHLY, CDR2 FYNNEI. With V trimmed by 4 bases and J by 6 bases, 8 bases remained unmatched. This CDR3 contains 14 residues. The CDR3 loop is CASSVRWDSSEAFF. The CDR3 DNA follows: TGTGCCAGCAGTGTTCGGTGGGACAGCTCTGAAGCTTTCTTT.

Regarding this clonotype: With a much larger clone just one base away, this may be a read error. The rearrangement uses TRBV5-1 and TRBJ2-7, with no clear D. This CDR3 is 12 amino acids long. CDR1 is SGHRS, CDR2 YFSETQ, per germline. CDR3 loop: CPSSILGYEQYF. CDR3 DNA sequence: TGCCCCAGCAGTATTCTGGGGTACGAGCAGTACTTC.

This clonotype was recorded at least ten times. This rearrangement joins TRBV5-6 to TRBJ1-1; the D is unclear. Looked up from germline, CDR1 is SGHDT and CDR2 is YYEEEE. The CDR3 length is 14 residues. Between the trimmed V and J ends, which lost 4 bases and 5 bases, there was a span of 15 bases. CDR3 in DNA: TGTGCCAGCAGCGTTTATTTAGGCGGGACTGAAGCTTTCTTT. As protein: CASSVYLGGTEAFF. Full variable domain (remainder filled in from reference TRBV5-6 and TRBJ1-1): DAGVTQSPTHLIKTRGQQVTLRCSPKSGHDTVSWYQQALGQGPQFIFQYYEEEERQRGNFPDRFSGHQFPNYSSELNVNALLLGDSALYLCASSVYLGGTEAFFGQGTRLTVV.

In this sample, this clonotype turned up many times. V usage is TRBV5-1 and J usage is TRBJ2-7; no clear D. The CDR3 has 16 amino acids. Trimming left V 0 bases short and J 2 bases short, with 15 bases between. Germline assignment: CDR1 SGHRS and CDR2 YFSETQ. CDR3 in amino acids: CASSLGSSSAAYEQYF. CDR3 sequence (DNA): TGCGCCAGCAGCTTGGGCTCCAGTTCGGCAGCCTACGAGCAGTACTTC.

Comment on this clonotype: This may stem from a read error, because a much larger clone lies one nucleotide away. The rearrangement joins TRBV4-1 to TRBJ1-5; no clear D. V gave up 0 bases and J gave up 4 bases, with 10 bases separating them. This CDR3 region has 15 residues. In germline, CDR1 is MGHRA, CDR2 YSYEKL. This chain's CDR3 is CASSQEQIGNQPQHF. In nucleotides, the CDR3 is TGCGCCAGCAGCCAAGAGCAAATAGGTAATCAGCCCCAGCATTTT.

A few counts support this clonotype. This may be a read error: a much more frequent sequence differs by one nucleotide. This sequence joins TRBV20-1 and TRBJ1-3; no reliable D call. This CDR3 region has 13 residues. In germline, CDR1 is DFQATT, CDR2 SNEGSKA (reference sequence). V was shortened by 2 bases and J by 4 bases, with 9 bases between the two germline ends. The CDR3 bases are TGCAGTGCTAGACTGGGAGGCGGAAACACCATATATTTT. It specifies CSARLGGGNTIYF.

This clonotype was recorded many times. The rearrangement uses TRBV7-3 and TRBJ1-1; 7 bases are shared with TRBD1. After removal of 3 bases from V and 0 bases from J, the junction contained 4 bases not matched to a gene. Germline V gene lookup returns CDR1 SGHTA and CDR2 FQGTGA. The CDR3 is made up of 15 amino acids. The CDR3 DNA reads TGTGCCAGCAGCTTTTCGACAGGGATGAACACTGAAGCTTTCTTT. Its translation: CASSFSTGMNTEAFF.

This clonotype was counted many times. The chain employs TRBV2 and TRBJ2-3; 9 nucleotides agree with TRBD1. The CDR3 consists of 14 residues. Germline lookup yields CDR1 SNHLY and CDR2 FYNNEI. The V and J ends lost 11 bases and 2 bases, in that order; junction bases with no gene match: 8. This chain's CDR3 is CAQSGTGHTDTQYF. The CDR3 bases are TGTGCCCAGTCCGGGACAGGGCACACAGATACGCAGTATTTT.

This chain links TRBV30 with TRBJ2-2; 7 bases match TRBD2. The J segment lost 1 base and the V segment lost 7 bases, leaving 9 bases of the junction unmatched. The CDR3 is made up of 15 amino acids. From germline, CDR1 is GTSNPN and CDR2 SVGIG (reference sequence). The CDR3 coding sequence is TGTGCCTCCCCCGCAGGGAGGGGGAACACCGGGGAGCTGTTTTTT. Its protein is CASPAGRGNTGELFF.